This is a list of T cell receptor beta chains from one sample in a study of spatial heterogeneity in lung cancer. A single record per CDR3 protein comes from TCRdb applying MiXCR to the 5' RACE reads. The sample has 2,700 or so distinct CDR3 sequences; around 8.5% are singletons. Material: lung tumor tissue, obtained at surgery. These receptors originate from a male donor with early-stage non-small cell lung cancer. The CDR3 runs from the conserved cysteine through the conserved F or W. Fields, in order: D gene, V gene, J gene, clone size, CDR3 DNA, CDR3 protein. A D gene is named only where the DNA matches it firmly. Not all rows give a size; the values are once, few, many and, for expanded clones, a class.

d_call: NA
v_call: TRBV20-1
j_call: TRBJ1-1
clone_size: NA
cdr3_nt: TGCAGTGCTAGAGATCAGACGGAGTGGGACACTGAAGCTTTCTTT
cdr3_aa: CSARDQTEWDTEAFF

d_call: TRBD1
v_call: TRBV28
j_call: TRBJ2-5
clone_size: large
cdr3_nt: TGTGCCAGCCGTTGGAGGACAGGGGGCGAGAAGACCCAGTACTTC
cdr3_aa: CASRWRTGGEKTQYF

d_call: TRBD1
v_call: TRBV15
j_call: TRBJ1-1
clone_size: many
cdr3_nt: TGTGCCACCAGCAGACCTCCGGGACAGGGAAACACTGAAGCTTTCTTT
cdr3_aa: CATSRPPGQGNTEAFF

d_call: TRBD1
v_call: TRBV12-3/TRBV12-4
j_call: TRBJ2-1
clone_size: many
cdr3_nt: TGTGCCAGCACCCCGGGACAGGGTGGATACAATGAGCAGTTCTTC
cdr3_aa: CASTPGQGGYNEQFF

d_call: NA
v_call: TRBV27
j_call: TRBJ1-5
clone_size: medium-sized
cdr3_nt: TGTGCCAGCAGTTTCTTAGACAGCAATCAGCCCCAGCATTTT
cdr3_aa: CASSFLDSNQPQHF

d_call: NA
v_call: TRBV15
j_call: TRBJ2-2
clone_size: medium-sized
cdr3_nt: TGTGCCACCAGCAGAGATCCCACCGGGGAGCTGTTTTTT
cdr3_aa: CATSRDPTGELFF

d_call: NA
v_call: TRBV5-1
j_call: TRBJ2-3
clone_size: few
cdr3_nt: TGCGCCAGCAGTTTCGCAGGGGATCGGACAGATACGCAGTATTTT
cdr3_aa: CASSFAGDRTDTQYF

d_call: TRBD1
v_call: TRBV6-2/TRBV6-3
j_call: TRBJ1-6
clone_size: medium-sized
cdr3_nt: TGTGCCAGCAGACCCGGACAGGGAAGTTCACCCCTCCACTTT
cdr3_aa: CASRPGQGSSPLHF

d_call: NA
v_call: TRBV11-2
j_call: TRBJ2-1
clone_size: medium-sized
cdr3_nt: TGTGCCAGCAGCCTCACGGTGACCGGCGCCTACAATGAGCAGTTCTTC
cdr3_aa: CASSLTVTGAYNEQFF

d_call: NA
v_call: TRBV6-2/TRBV6-3
j_call: TRBJ1-2
clone_size: medium-sized
cdr3_nt: TGTGCCAGCAGTTACGCTACAGGAGGATCCTATGGCTACACCTTC
cdr3_aa: CASSYATGGSYGYTF

d_call: NA
v_call: TRBV28
j_call: TRBJ2-7
clone_size: medium-sized
cdr3_nt: TGTGCCAGCAGTTTACCGGGACTTGGCTACGAGCAGTACTTC
cdr3_aa: CASSLPGLGYEQYF

d_call: NA
v_call: TRBV12-3/TRBV12-4
j_call: TRBJ1-4
clone_size: large
cdr3_nt: TGTGCCAGCAGCCGGGACGGAGGGGATGGAAAACTGTTTTTT
cdr3_aa: CASSRDGGDGKLFF

d_call: TRBD1
v_call: TRBV6-6
j_call: TRBJ1-6
clone_size: medium-sized
cdr3_nt: TGTGCCAGCAGTTACAAGGACAGGGGCTCACCCCTCCACTTT
cdr3_aa: CASSYKDRGSPLHF

d_call: NA
v_call: TRBV4-3
j_call: TRBJ2-3
clone_size: NA
cdr3_nt: TGCGCCAGCAGCCAAGATGCTCCCCTCGGAACGCAGTATTTT
cdr3_aa: CASSQDAPLGTQYF

d_call: NA
v_call: TRBV5-1
j_call: TRBJ1-2
clone_size: NA
cdr3_nt: TGCGCCAGCAGCCCTAATGGGAGGACGCATGGCTACACCTTC
cdr3_aa: CASSPNGRTHGYTF

d_call: NA
v_call: TRBV29-1
j_call: TRBJ2-3
clone_size: medium-sized
cdr3_nt: TGCACCATGACGTCGGGAGCAACAGATACGCAGTATTTT
cdr3_aa: CTMTSGATDTQYF

d_call: NA
v_call: TRBV5-6
j_call: TRBJ1-2
clone_size: medium-sized
cdr3_nt: TGTGCCAGCAGCTTGGACCCCCAGGGGAACTATGGCTACACCTTC
cdr3_aa: CASSLDPQGNYGYTF

d_call: NA
v_call: TRBV7-2
j_call: TRBJ2-6
clone_size: medium-sized
cdr3_nt: TGTGCCAGCAGCCGACTCGTCTCCTCTGGGGCCAACGTCCTGACTTTC
cdr3_aa: CASSRLVSSGANVLTF

d_call: NA
v_call: TRBV7-2
j_call: TRBJ2-5
clone_size: medium-sized
cdr3_nt: TGTGCCAGCAGCTTTAAAGCAGGGGGGAACCAAGAGACCCAGTACTTC
cdr3_aa: CASSFKAGGNQETQYF

d_call: NA
v_call: TRBV7-2
j_call: TRBJ2-5
clone_size: once
cdr3_nt: TGTGCCAGCAGCTTATCCCATTGGAACCAAGAGACCCAGTACTTC
cdr3_aa: CASSLSHWNQETQYF

d_call: NA
v_call: TRBV28
j_call: TRBJ2-7
clone_size: few
cdr3_nt: TGTGCCAGCAGTCCCTTCGCCGGGGGCACCTACGAGCAGTACTTC
cdr3_aa: CASSPFAGGTYEQYF

d_call: NA
v_call: TRBV20-1
j_call: TRBJ1-2
clone_size: medium-sized
cdr3_nt: TGCAGTGCCTTATCCCAACAGGGTTTCGGCTATGGCTACACCTTC
cdr3_aa: CSALSQQGFGYGYTF

d_call: TRBD1
v_call: TRBV2
j_call: TRBJ2-2
clone_size: medium-sized
cdr3_nt: TGTGCCAGCCAAGGGGGCTTGGCCACCGGGGAGCTGTTTTTT
cdr3_aa: CASQGGLATGELFF

d_call: TRBD1
v_call: TRBV20-1
j_call: TRBJ2-4
clone_size: medium-sized
cdr3_nt: TGCAGTGCCCGCCGCGCCGGGACAGGGAGGGACATTCAGTACTTC
cdr3_aa: CSARRAGTGRDIQYF

d_call: TRBD1
v_call: TRBV7-3
j_call: TRBJ2-5
clone_size: NA
cdr3_nt: TGTGCCAGCGCACAGGGGGCAGAAGAGACCCAGTACTTC
cdr3_aa: CASAQGAEETQYF

d_call: TRBD1
v_call: TRBV18
j_call: TRBJ2-7
clone_size: medium-sized
cdr3_nt: TGTGCCAGCTCACCCTCCGGGACAGGGGTCCACGAGCAGTACTTC
cdr3_aa: CASSPSGTGVHEQYF

d_call: TRBD1
v_call: TRBV25-1
j_call: TRBJ1-2
clone_size: many
cdr3_nt: TGTGCCAGCAGTGAATCCGACAGGGGGAACTATGGCTACACCTTC
cdr3_aa: CASSESDRGNYGYTF

d_call: TRBD1
v_call: TRBV20-1
j_call: TRBJ1-1
clone_size: few
cdr3_nt: TGCAGTGCTCCTGACAGGGAACAGGCTTTCTTT
cdr3_aa: CSAPDREQAFF

d_call: TRBD2
v_call: TRBV12-3/TRBV12-4
j_call: TRBJ2-1
clone_size: many
cdr3_nt: TGTGCCAGCAGTTTCAACGCTCCGGGACTAGCGGGTCTCGTCCTACGCAATGAGCAGTTCTTC
cdr3_aa: CASSFNAPGLAGLVLRNEQFF

d_call: NA
v_call: TRBV29-1
j_call: TRBJ2-3
clone_size: many
cdr3_nt: TGCAGCGTTGTTCTAGGAACCACAGATACGCAGTATTTT
cdr3_aa: CSVVLGTTDTQYF

d_call: NA
v_call: TRBV15
j_call: TRBJ1-2
clone_size: many
cdr3_nt: TGTGCCACCAGCACGGGGGACGGTGGCTACACCTTC
cdr3_aa: CATSTGDGGYTF

d_call: NA
v_call: TRBV28
j_call: TRBJ2-7
clone_size: medium-sized
cdr3_nt: TGTGCCAGCAGTGGGGACTCCAGCTCCTACGAGCAGTACTTC
cdr3_aa: CASSGDSSSYEQYF

d_call: NA
v_call: TRBV12-3/TRBV12-4
j_call: TRBJ1-5
clone_size: medium-sized
cdr3_nt: TGTGCCAGCAGTCTGACCAATCAGCCCCAGCATTTT
cdr3_aa: CASSLTNQPQHF

d_call: NA
v_call: TRBV2
j_call: TRBJ2-7
clone_size: medium-sized
cdr3_nt: TGTGCCAGCAGCCTACAGGGTACTTACGAGCAGTACTTC
cdr3_aa: CASSLQGTYEQYF

d_call: TRBD1
v_call: TRBV7-2
j_call: TRBJ2-1
clone_size: medium-sized
cdr3_nt: TGTGCCAGCAGCTTAGCGGGGACAGACGACTACAATGAGCAGTTCTTC
cdr3_aa: CASSLAGTDDYNEQFF

d_call: TRBD1
v_call: TRBV5-1
j_call: TRBJ2-1
clone_size: NA
cdr3_nt: TGCGCCAGCAGCTTGGGACCGGGACAGGGCCCGTTCTTC
cdr3_aa: CASSLGPGQGPFF

d_call: NA
v_call: TRBV12-3/TRBV12-4
j_call: TRBJ1-2
clone_size: medium-sized
cdr3_nt: TGTGCCAGCAAGGAACAGGGACACTATGGCTACACCTTC
cdr3_aa: CASKEQGHYGYTF

d_call: TRBD2
v_call: TRBV7-2
j_call: TRBJ2-1
clone_size: medium-sized
cdr3_nt: TGTGCCAGCAGCTTAGTGTTGGGGGGAGGGCCCGGGAATGAGCAGTTCTTC
cdr3_aa: CASSLVLGGGPGNEQFF

d_call: TRBD2
v_call: TRBV28
j_call: TRBJ2-7
clone_size: medium-sized
cdr3_nt: TGTGCCAGCAGATCACCTAATATCAGACTAGCGGGAGTTCCCATGTTGGAGCAGTACTTC
cdr3_aa: CASRSPNIRLAGVPMLEQYF

d_call: NA
v_call: TRBV12-5
j_call: TRBJ1-5
clone_size: medium-sized
cdr3_nt: TGTGCTAGTGGTTTGGTTACTCCCGCCGCCCATCAGCCCCAGCATTTT
cdr3_aa: CASGLVTPAAHQPQHF

d_call: NA
v_call: TRBV7-2
j_call: TRBJ1-1
clone_size: medium-sized
cdr3_nt: TGTGCCAGCAGCTTCGGGGGTGGTGGCACTGAAGCTTTCTTT
cdr3_aa: CASSFGGGGTEAFF

d_call: NA
v_call: TRBV9
j_call: TRBJ2-3
clone_size: medium-sized
cdr3_nt: TGTGCCAGCAGCGCCTGGAGCACAGATACGCAGTATTTT
cdr3_aa: CASSAWSTDTQYF

d_call: NA
v_call: TRBV6-1
j_call: TRBJ1-4
clone_size: medium-sized
cdr3_nt: TGTGCCAGCGGCGGGACTATATCCGAAAAACTGTTTTTT
cdr3_aa: CASGGTISEKLFF

d_call: NA
v_call: TRBV9
j_call: TRBJ2-2
clone_size: medium-sized
cdr3_nt: TGTGCCAGCAGCGTACAGGGAGCCGGGGAGCTGTTTTTT
cdr3_aa: CASSVQGAGELFF

d_call: NA
v_call: TRBV5-1
j_call: TRBJ2-1
clone_size: medium-sized
cdr3_nt: TGCGCCAGCAGCTTGGCTCCCAGGGCTGAGAATGAGCAGTTCTTC
cdr3_aa: CASSLAPRAENEQFF

d_call: NA
v_call: TRBV20-1
j_call: TRBJ1-5
clone_size: many
cdr3_nt: TGCAGTGCTGTAGGGGTCGATCAGCCCCAGCATTTT
cdr3_aa: CSAVGVDQPQHF